This T cell receptor (beta chain) derives from a study of T-cell reconstitution after alpha-beta-depleted transplantation in children. The study's findings and limits: Reportedly, only several hundred clones from non-depleted graft cells drove alpha-beta T-cell counts at about two months. For some patients, TCRbeta diversity was high at day 60 because of recipient T cells and thymic progenitors that survived. T-cell numbers and diversity, one year after transplant, stemmed largely from T cells that were newly produced.

The library targeted TCRbeta and was prepared with unique molecular identifiers. TCRdb analysed the PCR reads with MiXCR anew, one entry per CDR3 protein. This table has a few hundred thousand distinct CDR3 sequences, over 20% appearing once. Trimming stripped 3 bases from V and 2 bases from J, with 14 bases between. In germline, CDR1 is MGHDK, CDR2 SYGVNS. The CDR3 is made up of 15 amino acids. On this clonotype: Its specificity is not known.

The chain couples TRBV25-1 to TRBJ2-7, with D uncertain. The sample in question was PBMCs, obtained before TCRalphabeta/CD19-depleted stem cell transplant. The TCR comes from a boy younger than two with Wiskott-Aldrich syndrome, due to receive a stem cell transplant. The CDR3 nucleotides read TGTGCCAGCAGTGACCTCGGACGGCCAACCTACGAGCAGTACTTC. Protein product: CASSDLGRPTYEQYF.